The text below deals with one T cell receptor (beta chain). Its target is unknown. This record belongs to a study of cytomegalovirus exposure and HLA in healthy donors. General study points: In a later analysis, HLA-C alleles had the fewest associated TCRs, DRB1 alleles the most.

The donors were healthy bone marrow donors. The study ran its PCR with 60 Vbeta and 13 Jbeta primers. Repertoires were generated with immunoSEQ multiplex PCR, while TCRdb's copy carries only in-frame clones and drops some. The repertoire has about 130,000 clones, roughly 78% of them found once; the top ten carry around 8.9%. The receptor was derived from a man aged 25-40 years in good health and CMV-seropositive. Sequencing used PBMCs.

The CDR3 coding sequence is TGCGCCAGCAGCCCAAAGGGGGAGCACACTGAAGCTTTCTTT. It specifies CASSPKGEHTEAFF. J is TRBJ1-1 and V is TRBV5-1, with D tentatively TRBD1 (6 bases). Per germline, CDR1 SGHRS and CDR2 YFSETQ. Trimming took 4 bases from V and 3 from J, leaving 13 bases between them. The CDR3 loop spans 14 amino acids.